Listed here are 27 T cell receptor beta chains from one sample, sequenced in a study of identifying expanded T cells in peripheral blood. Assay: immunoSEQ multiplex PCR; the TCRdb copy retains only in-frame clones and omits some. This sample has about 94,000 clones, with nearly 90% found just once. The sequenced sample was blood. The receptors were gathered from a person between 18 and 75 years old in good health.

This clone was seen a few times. The CDR3 coding sequence is TGTGCCAGTGGTTCGGAGGCGGACACTGAAGCTTTCTTT. Its protein product is CASGSEADTEAFF. The V call is TRBV19, the J call TRBJ1-1, with D unresolved. CDR1 LNHDA and CDR2 SQIVND come from the germline V gene (reference sequence). Trimming removed 8 bases from V and 3 bases from J, with 13 bases in between. The CDR3 runs to 13 residues.

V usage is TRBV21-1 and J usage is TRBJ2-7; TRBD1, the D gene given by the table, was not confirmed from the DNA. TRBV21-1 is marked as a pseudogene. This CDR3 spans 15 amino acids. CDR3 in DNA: TGTGCCAGCAGCACCATAGCGGACAGGCCCGGCGAGCAGTACTTC. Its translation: CASSTIADRPGEQYF.

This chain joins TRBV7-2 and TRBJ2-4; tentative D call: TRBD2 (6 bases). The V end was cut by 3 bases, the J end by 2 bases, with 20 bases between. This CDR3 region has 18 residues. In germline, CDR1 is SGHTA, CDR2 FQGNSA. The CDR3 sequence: CASSLSVWGVGTKNIQYF. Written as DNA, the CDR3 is TGTGCCAGCAGCTTGTCAGTGTGGGGGGTCGGAACCAAAAACATTCAGTACTTC. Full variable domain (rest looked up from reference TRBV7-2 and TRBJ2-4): GAGVSQSPSNKVTEKGKDVELRCDPISGHTALYWYRQSLGQGLEFLIYFQGNSAPDKSGLPSDRFSAERTGGSVSTLTIQRTQQEDSAVYLCASSLSVWGVGTKNIQYFGAGTRLSVL.

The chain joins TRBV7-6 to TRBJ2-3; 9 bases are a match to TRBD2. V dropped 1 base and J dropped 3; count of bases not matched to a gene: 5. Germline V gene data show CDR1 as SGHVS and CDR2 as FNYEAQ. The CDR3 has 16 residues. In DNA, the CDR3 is TGTGCCAGCAGCTTAGAAATAGCGGGGGAGACAGATACGCAGTATTTT. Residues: CASSLEIAGETDTQYF.

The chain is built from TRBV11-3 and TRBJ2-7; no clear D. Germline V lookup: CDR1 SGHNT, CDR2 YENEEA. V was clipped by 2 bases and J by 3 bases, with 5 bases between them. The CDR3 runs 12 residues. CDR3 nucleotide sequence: TGTGCCAGCAGCTTACTTGTCTACGAGCAGTACTTC. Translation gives CASSLLVYEQYF. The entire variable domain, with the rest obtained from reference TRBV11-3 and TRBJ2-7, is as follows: EAGVVQSPRYKIIEKKQPVAFWCNPISGHNTLYWYLQNLGQGPELLIRYENEEAVDDSQLPKDRFSAERLKGVDSTLKIQPAELGDSAVYLCASSLLVYEQYFGPGTRLTVT.

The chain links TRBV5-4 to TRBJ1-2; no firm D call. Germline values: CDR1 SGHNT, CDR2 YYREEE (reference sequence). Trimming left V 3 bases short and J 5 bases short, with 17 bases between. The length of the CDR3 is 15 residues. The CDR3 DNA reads TGTGCCAGCAGCTCGGGATGGACGGACGTATATGGCTACACCTTC. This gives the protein CASSSGWTDVYGYTF.

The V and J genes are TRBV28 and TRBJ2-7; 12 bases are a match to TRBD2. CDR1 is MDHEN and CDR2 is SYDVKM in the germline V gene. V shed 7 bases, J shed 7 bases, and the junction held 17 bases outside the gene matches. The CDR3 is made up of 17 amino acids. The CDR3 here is CASNPYSQTSGREEQYF. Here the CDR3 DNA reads TGTGCCAGCAACCCTTACTCCCAGACTAGCGGGAGAGAGGAGCAGTACTTC.

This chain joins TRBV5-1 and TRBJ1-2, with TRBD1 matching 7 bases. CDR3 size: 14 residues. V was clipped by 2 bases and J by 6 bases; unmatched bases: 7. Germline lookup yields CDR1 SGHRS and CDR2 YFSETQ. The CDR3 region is CASSFGTGEDGYTF. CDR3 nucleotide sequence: TGCGCCAGCAGCTTCGGCACAGGGGAGGATGGCTACACCTTC.

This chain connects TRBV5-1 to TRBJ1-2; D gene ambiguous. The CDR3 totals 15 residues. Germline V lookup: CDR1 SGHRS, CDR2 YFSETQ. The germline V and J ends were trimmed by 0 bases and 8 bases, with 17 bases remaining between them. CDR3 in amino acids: CASSLDGLRKWGYTF. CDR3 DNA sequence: TGCGCCAGCAGCTTGGATGGGCTCCGGAAGTGGGGCTACACCTTC.

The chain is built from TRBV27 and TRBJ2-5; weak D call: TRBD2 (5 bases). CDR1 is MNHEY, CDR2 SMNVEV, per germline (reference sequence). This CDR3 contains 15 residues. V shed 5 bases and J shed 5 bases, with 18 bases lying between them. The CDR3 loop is CASSPGVANGETQYF. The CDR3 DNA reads TGTGCCAGCAGTCCCGGGGTAGCGAACGGCGAGACCCAGTACTTC.

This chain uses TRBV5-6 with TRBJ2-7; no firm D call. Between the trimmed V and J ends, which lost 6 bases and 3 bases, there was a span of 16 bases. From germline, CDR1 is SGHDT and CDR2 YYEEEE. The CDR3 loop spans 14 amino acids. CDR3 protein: CASTLKGLRYEQYF. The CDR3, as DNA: TGTGCCAGCACCCTTAAGGGTCTCCGCTACGAGCAGTACTTC.

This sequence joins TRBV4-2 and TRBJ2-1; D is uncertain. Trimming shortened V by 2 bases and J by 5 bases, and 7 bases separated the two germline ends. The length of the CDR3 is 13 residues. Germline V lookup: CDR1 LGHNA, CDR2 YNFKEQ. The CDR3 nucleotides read TGTGCCAGCAGCCAACGCGGACACAATGAGCAGTTCTTC. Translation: CASSQRGHNEQFF.

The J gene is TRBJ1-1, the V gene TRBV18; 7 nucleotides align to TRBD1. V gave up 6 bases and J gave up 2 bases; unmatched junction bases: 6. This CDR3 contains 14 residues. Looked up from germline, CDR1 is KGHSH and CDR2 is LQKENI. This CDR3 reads CASSMGQINTEAFF. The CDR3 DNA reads TGTGCCAGCTCGATGGGACAGATCAACACTGAAGCTTTCTTT.

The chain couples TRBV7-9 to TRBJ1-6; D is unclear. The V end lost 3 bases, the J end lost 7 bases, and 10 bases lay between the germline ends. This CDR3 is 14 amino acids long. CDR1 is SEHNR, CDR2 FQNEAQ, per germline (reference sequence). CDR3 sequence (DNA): TGTGCCAGCAGCTTTTGGCAATCGAATTCACCCCTCCACTTT. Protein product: CASSFWQSNSPLHF. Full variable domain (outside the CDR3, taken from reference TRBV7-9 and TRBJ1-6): DTGVSQNPRHKITKRGQNVTFRCDPISEHNRLYWYRQTLGQGPEFLTYFQNEAQLEKSRLLSDRFSAERPKGSFSTLEIQRTEQGDSAMYLCASSFWQSNSPLHFGNGTRLTVT.

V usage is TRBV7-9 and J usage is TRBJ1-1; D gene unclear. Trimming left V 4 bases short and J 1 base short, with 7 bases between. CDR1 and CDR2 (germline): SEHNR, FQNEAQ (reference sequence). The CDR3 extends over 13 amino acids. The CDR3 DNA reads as TGTGCCAGCAGCTCGGCCGGGAACACTGAAGCTTTCTTT. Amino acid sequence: CASSSAGNTEAFF.

The CDR3 DNA sequence: TGTGCCAGTAGTATCGAGGGTACAGGGGTTGTGTACTTC. The encoded protein is CASSIEGTGVVYF. The V gene is TRBV19, the J gene TRBJ2-7; the match to TRBD1 covers 7 bases. Germline V CDR1 and CDR2: LNHDA, SQIVND (reference sequence). Trimming took 3 bases from V and 12 from J; bases not matched to a gene: 11. The CDR3 extends over 13 amino acids.

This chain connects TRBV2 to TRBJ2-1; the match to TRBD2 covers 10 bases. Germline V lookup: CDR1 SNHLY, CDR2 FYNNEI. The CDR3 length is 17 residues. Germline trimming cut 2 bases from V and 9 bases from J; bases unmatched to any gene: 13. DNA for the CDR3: TGTGCCAGCAGTGAATCGAGCGGGAGGGCCGTAGTCAGTGAGCAGTTCTTC. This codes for CASSESSGRAVVSEQFF.

CDR3 protein: CASSNTGGGQPQHF. The CDR3 bases are TGTGCCAGCTCAAACACAGGGGGCGGGCAGCCCCAGCATTTT. The rearrangement joins TRBV18 to TRBJ1-5, with TRBD1 matching over 9 bases. Trimming removed 5 bases from V and 7 bases from J; junction bases left unmatched: 6. Germline values: CDR1 KGHSH, CDR2 LQKENI. The CDR3 has 14 amino acids.

CDR3 DNA sequence: TGCAGCGCGACTGGACTGGCAACCTACAATGAGCAGTTCTTC. It translates to CSATGLATYNEQFF. The V call is TRBV29-1, the J call TRBJ2-1; D might be TRBD2 (5 bases). CDR1 is SQVTM, CDR2 ANQGSEA, per germline. The CDR3 consists of 14 residues. V was cut by 7 bases and J by 2 bases, with 15 bases left in between.

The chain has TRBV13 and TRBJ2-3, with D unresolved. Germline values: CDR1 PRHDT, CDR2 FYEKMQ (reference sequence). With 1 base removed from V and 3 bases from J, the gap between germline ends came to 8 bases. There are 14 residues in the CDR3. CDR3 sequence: CASSLVGQTDTQYF. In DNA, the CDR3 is TGTGCCAGCAGCTTAGTCGGGCAGACAGATACGCAGTATTTT.

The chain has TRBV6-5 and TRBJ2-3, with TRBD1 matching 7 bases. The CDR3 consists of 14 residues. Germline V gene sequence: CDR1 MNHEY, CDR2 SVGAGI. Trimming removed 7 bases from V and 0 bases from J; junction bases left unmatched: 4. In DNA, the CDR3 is TGTGCCAGCAAGAGGGGGCAAAGCACAGATACGCAGTATTTT. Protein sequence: CASKRGQSTDTQYF.

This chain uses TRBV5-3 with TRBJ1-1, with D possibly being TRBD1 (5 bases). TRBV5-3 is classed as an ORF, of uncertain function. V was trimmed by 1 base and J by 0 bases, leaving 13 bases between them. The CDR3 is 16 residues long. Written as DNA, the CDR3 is TGTGCCAGAAGCTTGTTAGGGGTAGCAGTGAACACTGAAGCTTTCTTT. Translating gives CARSLLGVAVNTEAFF.

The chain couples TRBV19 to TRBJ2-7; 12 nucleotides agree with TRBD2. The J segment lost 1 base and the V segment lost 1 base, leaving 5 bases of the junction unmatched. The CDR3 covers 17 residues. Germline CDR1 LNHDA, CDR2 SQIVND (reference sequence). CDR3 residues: CASSIGLAGVISYEQYF. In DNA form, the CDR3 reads TGTGCCAGTAGTATAGGACTAGCGGGGGTTATATCCTACGAGCAGTACTTC.

CDR3 protein: CASSQDRTSGGAWSYEQYF. DNA for the CDR3: TGTGCCAGCAGCCAAGATCGAACTAGCGGGGGGGCCTGGTCCTACGAGCAGTACTTC. The rearrangement links TRBV4-2 to TRBJ2-7, with TRBD2 matching 13 bases. The J segment lost 1 base and the V segment lost 0 bases, leaving 9 bases of the junction unmatched. This CDR3 spans 19 amino acids. Germline V gene lookup returns CDR1 LGHNA and CDR2 YNFKEQ.

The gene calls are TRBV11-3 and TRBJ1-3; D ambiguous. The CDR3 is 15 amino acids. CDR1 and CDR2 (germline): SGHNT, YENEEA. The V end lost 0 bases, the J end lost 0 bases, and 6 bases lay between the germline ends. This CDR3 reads CASSLDADSGNTIYF. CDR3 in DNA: TGTGCCAGCAGCTTAGATGCAGACTCTGGAAACACCATATATTTT.

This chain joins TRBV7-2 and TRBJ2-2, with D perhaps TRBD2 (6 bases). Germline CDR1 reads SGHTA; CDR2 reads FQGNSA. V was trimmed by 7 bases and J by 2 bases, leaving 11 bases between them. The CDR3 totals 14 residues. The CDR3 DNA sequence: TGTGCCAGCATCCCGGGACTCAACACCGGGGAGCTGTTTTTT. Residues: CASIPGLNTGELFF.

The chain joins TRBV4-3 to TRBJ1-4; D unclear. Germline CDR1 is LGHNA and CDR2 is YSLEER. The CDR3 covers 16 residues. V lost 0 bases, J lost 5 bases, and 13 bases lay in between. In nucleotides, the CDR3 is TGCGCCAGCAGCCAAGAGGCACAGTTGAAAAATGAAAAACTGTTTTTT. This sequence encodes CASSQEAQLKNEKLFF.